What follows are 9 T cell receptor beta chains derived from one specimen sequenced in a study of vaccination effects on CD4 cells after COVID-19. Antigens for these TCRs are unknown. Only in-frame clones appear in the TCRdb table, and some are missing; sequencing was by immunoSEQ multiplex PCR. The repertoire includes 20,000 to 30,000 clones, roughly four fifths of them detected once, and roughly 17% sits in the top ten. After expansion with viral peptide pools in the ViraFEST assay, antigen-specific CD4+ T cells were sequenced. Culturing for 10 to 11 days preceded CD4+ T cell isolation. A PCR test confirmed that the person had SARS-CoV-2 infection between March and December 2020. The starting material was CD4+ T cells from PBMCs cultured with SARS-CoV-2 spike peptides, obtained before COVID-19 vaccination. All receptors derive from a human donor who had a prior SARS-CoV-2 infection.

The sample holds one count of this clone. This sequence joins TRBV6-5 and TRBJ1-2, with 8 positions matching TRBD1. The CDR3 contains 14 residues. Trimming took 2 bases from V and 6 from J; bases not matched to a gene: 5. Per germline, CDR1 MNHEY and CDR2 SVGAGI. In DNA form, the CDR3 reads TGTGCCAGCAGTTACCACAGGGGGTCTGATGGCTACACCTTC. Translated: CASSYHRGSDGYTF.

This chain uses TRBV27 with TRBJ1-1; D is possibly TRBD1 (6 bases). This CDR3 is 13 amino acids long. Looked up from germline, CDR1 is MNHEY and CDR2 is SMNVEV (reference sequence). The V end lost 5 bases, the J end lost 4 bases, and 11 bases lay between the germline ends. The CDR3 protein is CASSQQGRTEAFF. As DNA, the CDR3 is TGTGCCAGCAGTCAACAGGGCCGCACTGAAGCTTTCTTT.

This chain joins TRBV2 and TRBJ1-2, with D possibly matching TRBD1 (5 bases). V lost 5 bases and J 7 bases, leaving 11 bases between the germline ends. The CDR3 spans 12 residues. CDR1 is SNHLY, CDR2 FYNNEI, per germline. The CDR3 loop reads CASSSQGGGYTF. In DNA form, the CDR3 reads TGTGCCAGCAGTTCCCAGGGAGGTGGCTACACCTTC.

This clone was detected once. The V and J genes are TRBV5-6 and TRBJ1-2; 9 nucleotides agree with TRBD1. The V and J ends lost 3 bases and 5 bases, in that order; junction bases with no gene match: 5. Germline lookup yields CDR1 SGHDT and CDR2 YYEEEE. The length of the CDR3 is 14 residues. CDR3 sequence reads: CASSSDGTGYGYTF. In DNA, the CDR3 is TGTGCCAGCAGCTCAGACGGGACAGGGTATGGCTACACCTTC.

The CDR3 DNA reads as TGTGCCAGCAGCTTAACTTTGGGAGGACCTAATGAGCAGTTCTTC. Amino acid sequence: CASSLTLGGPNEQFF. The chain joins TRBV7-3 to TRBJ2-1, with D possibly matching TRBD2 (6 bases). The germline V and J ends were trimmed by 0 bases and 7 bases, with 13 bases remaining between them. The CDR3 extends over 15 amino acids. Germline V gene sequence: CDR1 SGHTA, CDR2 FQGTGA.

The chain combines TRBV5-6 with TRBJ2-1; D may be TRBD1 (6 bases). The V end lost 3 bases, the J end lost 10 bases, and 26 bases lay between the germline ends. Germline CDR1 SGHDT, CDR2 YYEEEE. The CDR3 is 17 amino acids. CDR3 amino acids: CASSSHPYRTGTREQFF. The CDR3 bases are TGTGCCAGCAGCTCCCATCCATACCGTACAGGGACCCGAGAGCAGTTCTTC.

Only one count was recorded for this clone. This chain uses TRBV11-2 with TRBJ1-1; D is ambiguous. V was pared by 5 bases and J by 5 bases, with 21 bases between. Germline assignment: CDR1 SGHAT and CDR2 FQNNGV. The CDR3 has 16 residues. CDR3 region: CASSLRFRFLGTEAFF. DNA of the CDR3: TGTGCCAGCAGCCTTAGATTTAGGTTTCTGGGGACTGAAGCTTTCTTT.

This clone was seen a handful of times. CDR3 coding DNA: TGTGCCAGCAGTGATCATATGGCAAACACTGAAGCTTTCTTT. It translates to CASSDHMANTEAFF. V gene TRBV6-1 combines with J gene TRBJ1-1, with unresolved D. CDR3 size: 14 residues. Germline V gene sequence: CDR1 MNHNS, CDR2 SASEGT. Trimming stripped 3 bases from V and 2 bases from J, with 10 bases between.

In its sample, this clone was seen a few times. The chain uses TRBV5-1 and TRBJ1-6; tentative D call: TRBD1 (6 bases). Trimming pared 4 bases from V and 10 bases from J, leaving 12 bases between. CDR3 length: 13 amino acids. Germline CDR1 is SGHRS and CDR2 is YFSETQ. CDR3 coding DNA: TGCGCCAGCAGCCCGAGGACAGACTCACCCCTCCACTTT. It translates to CASSPRTDSPLHF.